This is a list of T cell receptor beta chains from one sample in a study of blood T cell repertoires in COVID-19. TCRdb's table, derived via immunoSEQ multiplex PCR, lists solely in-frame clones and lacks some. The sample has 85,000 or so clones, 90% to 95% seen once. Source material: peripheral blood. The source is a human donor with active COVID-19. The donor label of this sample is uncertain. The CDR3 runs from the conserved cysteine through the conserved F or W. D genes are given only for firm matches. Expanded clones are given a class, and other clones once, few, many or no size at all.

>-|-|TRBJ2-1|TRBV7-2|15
TGTGCCAGCAGCAAGGGATCGGGGGCCTACAATGAGCAGTTCTTC
CASSKGSGAYNEQFF
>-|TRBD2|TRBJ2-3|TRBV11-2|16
TGTGCCAGCAGCTTTAACCGACTAGCAGTGTCAGATACGCAGTATTTT
CASSFNRLAVSDTQYF
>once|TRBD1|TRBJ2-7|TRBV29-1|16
TGCAGCGTTGCCGGCCGGGACAGGGGAAGATCCTACGAGCAGTACTTC
CSVAGRDRGRSYEQYF
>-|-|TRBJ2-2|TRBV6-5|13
TGTGCCAGCATCCGGGAAGTCACCGGGGAGCTGTTTTTT
CASIREVTGELFF
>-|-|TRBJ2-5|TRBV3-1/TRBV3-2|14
TGTGCCAGCAGCCAAGCGGCGGGGAGAGAGACCCAGTACTTC
CASSQAAGRETQYF
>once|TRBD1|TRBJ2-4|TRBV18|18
TGTGCCAGCTCACGTCTTTGGGACAGGGGGGATTCCAAAAACATTCAGTACTTC
CASSRLWDRGDSKNIQYF
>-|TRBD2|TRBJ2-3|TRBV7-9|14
TGTGCCAGCAGCTTCGGGGGGGGCACAGATACGCAGTATTTT
CASSFGGGTDTQYF
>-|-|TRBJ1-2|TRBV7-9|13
TGTGCCAGCAGCTTTCTTACTAACTATGGCTACACCTTC
CASSFLTNYGYTF
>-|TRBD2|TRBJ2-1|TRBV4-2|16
TGTGCCAGCAGCCAAGATAAGCTAGCGGGGGGACGTGAGCAGTTCTTC
CASSQDKLAGGREQFF
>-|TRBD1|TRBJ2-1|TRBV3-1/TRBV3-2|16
TGTGCCAGCAGCCGTAACCTCGGACAGGGGGGCAATGAGCAGTTCTTC
CASSRNLGQGGNEQFF
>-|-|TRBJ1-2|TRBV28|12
TGTGCCAGCAGTTTATCCCGCTATGGCTACACCTTC
CASSLSRYGYTF
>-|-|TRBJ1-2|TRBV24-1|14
TGTGCCACCAGTGGGGCGCCCCCTTACTATGGCTACACCTTC
CATSGAPPYYGYTF
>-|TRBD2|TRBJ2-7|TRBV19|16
TGTGCCAGTAGTATGGGTAGCGGGATCTTCTCCTACGAGCAGTACTTC
CASSMGSGIFSYEQYF
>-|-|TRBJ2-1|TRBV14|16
TGTGCCAGTAGCCGACCCAGACAGAGCTCCTACAATGAGCAGTTCTTC
CASSRPRQSSYNEQFF
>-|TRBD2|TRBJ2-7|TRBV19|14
TGTGCCAGTAGTATAGGGCGGGGGATCTACGAGCAGTACTTC
CASSIGRGIYEQYF
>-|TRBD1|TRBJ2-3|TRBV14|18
TGTGCCAGCAGCCAAGGCCTACAGGGGTTCTTCGCTTCAGATACGCAGTATTTT
CASSQGLQGFFASDTQYF
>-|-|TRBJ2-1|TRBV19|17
TGTGCCAGTAGTATATCCTCCGGGAGCGACTCCTACAATGAGCAGTTCTTC
CASSISSGSDSYNEQFF
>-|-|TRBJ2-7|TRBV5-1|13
TGCGCCAGCAGCTCGGGCGGGTCCTACGAGCAGTACTTC
CASSSGGSYEQYF
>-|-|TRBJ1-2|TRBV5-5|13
TGTGCCAGCAGCGTAACAGAGAACTATGGCTACACCTTC
CASSVTENYGYTF
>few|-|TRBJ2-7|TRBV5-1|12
TGCGCCAGCAGCTTGTCCGGCTACGAGCAGTACTTC
CASSLSGYEQYF
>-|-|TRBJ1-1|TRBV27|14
TGTGCCAGTCGATCGGGGAGCTTGAACACTGAAGCTTTCTTT
CASRSGSLNTEAFF
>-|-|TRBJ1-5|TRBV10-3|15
TGTGCCATCAGTGAGTCGAAGGGGGGCAATCAGCCCCAGCATTTT
CAISESKGGNQPQHF
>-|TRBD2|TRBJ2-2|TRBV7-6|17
TGTGCCAGCAACCCGGGGACTAGCGGGAGGGGTCCCGGGGAGCTGTTTTTT
CASNPGTSGRGPGELFF
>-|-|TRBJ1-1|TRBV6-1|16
TGTGCCAGCAGTGAACGGAAACGGCGCGGGGAGTCTGAAGCTTTCTTT
CASSERKRRGESEAFF
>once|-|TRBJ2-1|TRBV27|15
TGTGCCAGCAGTTTACGTGGAGGGCCAGACAATGAGCAGTTCTTC
CASSLRGGPDNEQFF
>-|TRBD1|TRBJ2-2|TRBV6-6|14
TGTGCCAGCAACCCGCCAGGGGGCACCGGGGAGCTGTTTTTT
CASNPPGGTGELFF
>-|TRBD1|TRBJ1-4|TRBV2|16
TGTGCCAGCAGTGGACAGGGGAAACCTATCGCGGAAAAACTGTTTTTT
CASSGQGKPIAEKLFF
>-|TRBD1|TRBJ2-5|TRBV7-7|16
TGTGCCAGCAGCGGGGGGGGGACAGGGGACTCGGGGACCCAGTACTTC
CASSGGGTGDSGTQYF
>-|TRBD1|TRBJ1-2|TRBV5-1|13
TGCGCCAGCAGCACCGGACAGGGCGGTGGCTACACCTTC
CASSTGQGGGYTF
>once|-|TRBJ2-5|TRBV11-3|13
TGTGCCAGCAGCCACAAAAACCAAGAGACCCAGTACTTC
CASSHKNQETQYF
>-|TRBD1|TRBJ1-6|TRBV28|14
TGTGCCAGCAGACCGGGACAGTTTAATTCACCCCTCCACTTT
CASRPGQFNSPLHF
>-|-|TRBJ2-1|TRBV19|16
TGTGCCAGTAGTGGGCCGGGGGTGAGCTCCTACAATGAGCAGTTCTTC
CASSGPGVSSYNEQFF
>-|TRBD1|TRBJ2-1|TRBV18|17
TGTGCCAGCTCACCACCTAACGGACAGGGGTTTAGCAATGAGCAGTTCTTC
CASSPPNGQGFSNEQFF
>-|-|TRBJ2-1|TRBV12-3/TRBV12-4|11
TGTGCCAGCACCCTATCCAATGAGCAGTTCTTC
CASTLSNEQFF
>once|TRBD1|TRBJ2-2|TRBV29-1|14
TGCAGCGTTGAATGGGACAGGGCTGCCGGGGAGCTGTTTTTT
CSVEWDRAAGELFF
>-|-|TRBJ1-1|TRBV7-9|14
TGTGCCAGCAGCTTACGTTCGGGGGACACTGAAGCTTTCTTT
CASSLRSGDTEAFF
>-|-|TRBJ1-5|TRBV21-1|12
TGTGCCAGCCGCGGGGGCAATCAGCCCCAGCATTTT
CASRGGNQPQHF
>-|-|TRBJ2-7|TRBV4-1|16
TGCGCCAGCAGCCAAGTCAGAGGCAGGGACTCCTACGAGCAGTACTTC
CASSQVRGRDSYEQYF
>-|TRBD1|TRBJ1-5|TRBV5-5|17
TGTGCCAGCAGCTTGGCCCGGACAGGGGTTAACAATCAGCCCCAGCATTTT
CASSLARTGVNNQPQHF